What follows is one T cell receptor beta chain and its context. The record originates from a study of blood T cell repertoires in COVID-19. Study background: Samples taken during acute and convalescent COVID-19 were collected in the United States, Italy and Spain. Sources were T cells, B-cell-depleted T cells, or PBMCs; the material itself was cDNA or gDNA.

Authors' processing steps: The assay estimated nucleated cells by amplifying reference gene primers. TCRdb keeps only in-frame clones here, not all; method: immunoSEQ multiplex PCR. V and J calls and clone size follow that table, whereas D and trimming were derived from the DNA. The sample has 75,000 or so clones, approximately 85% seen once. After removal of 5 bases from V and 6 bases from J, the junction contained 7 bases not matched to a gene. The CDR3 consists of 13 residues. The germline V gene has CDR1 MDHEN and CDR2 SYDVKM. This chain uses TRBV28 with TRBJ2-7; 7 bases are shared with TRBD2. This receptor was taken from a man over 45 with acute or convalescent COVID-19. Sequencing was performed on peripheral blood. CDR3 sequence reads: CASSLNWGGEQYF. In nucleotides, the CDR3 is TGTGCCAGCAGTCTAAACTGGGGGGGCGAGCAGTACTTC.